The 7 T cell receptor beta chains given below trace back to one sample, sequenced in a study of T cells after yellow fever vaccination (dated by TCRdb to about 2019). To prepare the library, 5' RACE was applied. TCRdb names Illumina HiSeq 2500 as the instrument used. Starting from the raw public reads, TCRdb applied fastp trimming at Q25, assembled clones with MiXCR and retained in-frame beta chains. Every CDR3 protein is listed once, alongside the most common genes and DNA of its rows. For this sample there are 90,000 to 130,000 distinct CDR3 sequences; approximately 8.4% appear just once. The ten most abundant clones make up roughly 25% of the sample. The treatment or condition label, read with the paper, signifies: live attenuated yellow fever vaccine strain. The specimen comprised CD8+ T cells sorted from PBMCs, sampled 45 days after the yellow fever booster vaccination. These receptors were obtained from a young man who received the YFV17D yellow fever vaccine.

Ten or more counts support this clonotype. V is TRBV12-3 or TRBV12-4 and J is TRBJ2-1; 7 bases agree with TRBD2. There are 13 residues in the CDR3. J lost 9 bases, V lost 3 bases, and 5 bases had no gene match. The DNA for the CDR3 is TGTGCCAGCAGTTTTGGGGGAGGGCCTGAGCAGTTCTTC. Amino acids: CASSFGGGPEQFF.

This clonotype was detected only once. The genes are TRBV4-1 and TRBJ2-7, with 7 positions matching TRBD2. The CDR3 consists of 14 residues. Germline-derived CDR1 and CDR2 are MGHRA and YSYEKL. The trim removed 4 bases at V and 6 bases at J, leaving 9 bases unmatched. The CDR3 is CASSPGTTSLEQYF. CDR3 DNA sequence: TGCGCCAGCAGCCCAGGGACTACCTCCCTCGAGCAGTACTTC.

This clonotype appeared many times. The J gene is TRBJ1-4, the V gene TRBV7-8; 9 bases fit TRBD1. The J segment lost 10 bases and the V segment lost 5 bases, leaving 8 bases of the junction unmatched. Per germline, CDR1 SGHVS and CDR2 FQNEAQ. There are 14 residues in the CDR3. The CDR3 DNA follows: TGTGCCAGCAGCCCTACAGGGGGCATTGGAAAACTGTTTTTT. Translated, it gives CASSPTGGIGKLFF. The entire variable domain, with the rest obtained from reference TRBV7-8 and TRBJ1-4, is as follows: GAGVSQSPRYKVAKRGQDVALRCDPISGHVSLFWYQQALGQGPEFLTYFQNEAQLDKSGLPSDRFFAERPEGSVSTLKIQRTQQEDSAVYLCASSPTGGIGKLFFGSGTQLSVL.

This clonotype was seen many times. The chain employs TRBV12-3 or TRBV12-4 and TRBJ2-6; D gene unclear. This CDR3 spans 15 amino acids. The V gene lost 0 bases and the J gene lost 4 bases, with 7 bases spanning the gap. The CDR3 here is CASSLAISGANVLTF. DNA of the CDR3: TGTGCCAGCAGTTTAGCGATTTCCGGGGCCAACGTCCTGACTTTC.

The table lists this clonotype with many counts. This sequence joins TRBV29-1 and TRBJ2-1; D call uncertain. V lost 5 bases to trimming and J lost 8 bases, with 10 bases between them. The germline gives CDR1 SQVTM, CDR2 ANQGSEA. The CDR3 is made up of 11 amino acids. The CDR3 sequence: CSVSVLDEQFF. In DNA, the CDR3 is TGCAGCGTTTCGGTGTTGGATGAGCAGTTCTTC.

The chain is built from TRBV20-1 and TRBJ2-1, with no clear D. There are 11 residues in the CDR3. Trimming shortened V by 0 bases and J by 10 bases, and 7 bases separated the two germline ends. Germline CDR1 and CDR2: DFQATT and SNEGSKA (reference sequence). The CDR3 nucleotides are TGCAGTGCTAGAGATCGGCCCGAGCAGTTCTTC. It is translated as CSARDRPEQFF.

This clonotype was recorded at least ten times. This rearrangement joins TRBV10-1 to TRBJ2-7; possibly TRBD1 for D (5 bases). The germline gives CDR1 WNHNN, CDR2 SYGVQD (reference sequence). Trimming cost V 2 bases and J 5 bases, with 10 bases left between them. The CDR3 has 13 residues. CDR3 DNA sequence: TGCGCCAGCAGTGAGGGCAGGGCCGACGAGCAGTACTTC. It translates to CASSEGRADEQYF.